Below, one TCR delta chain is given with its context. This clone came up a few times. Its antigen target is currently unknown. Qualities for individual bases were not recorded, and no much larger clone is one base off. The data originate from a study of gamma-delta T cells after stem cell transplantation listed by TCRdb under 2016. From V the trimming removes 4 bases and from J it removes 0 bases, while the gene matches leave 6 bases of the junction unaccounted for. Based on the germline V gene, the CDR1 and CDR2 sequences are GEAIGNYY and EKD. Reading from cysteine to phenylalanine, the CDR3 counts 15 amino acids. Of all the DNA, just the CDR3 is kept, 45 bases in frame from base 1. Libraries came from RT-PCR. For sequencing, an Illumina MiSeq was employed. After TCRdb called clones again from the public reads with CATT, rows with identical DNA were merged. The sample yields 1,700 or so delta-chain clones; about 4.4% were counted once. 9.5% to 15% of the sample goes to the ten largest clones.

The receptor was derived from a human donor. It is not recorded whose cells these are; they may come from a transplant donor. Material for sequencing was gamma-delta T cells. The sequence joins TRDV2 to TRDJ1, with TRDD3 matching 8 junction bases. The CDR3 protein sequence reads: CACDRLGGYTDKLIF. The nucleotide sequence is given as TGTGCCTGTGATCGACTGGGGGGGTACACCGATAAACTCATCTTT.